The T cell receptor beta chain under discussion was sequenced for a study of CD8+CD57+ T cells in acquired aplastic anemia. There are 15 residues in the CDR3. CDR1 and CDR2 (germline): SEHNR, FQNEAQ (reference sequence). Trimming cost V 1 base and J 3 bases, with 9 bases left between them. For CDR3 and TCR beta VDJ profiling, genomic DNA was the template used. From the reads, TCRdb called clonotypes with MiXCR, one entry per CDR3 protein. The data hold around 180,000 distinct CDR3 sequences, with over 60% observed a single time. Input material: sorted CD4+, CD8+, or CD8+CD57+ T cells (not recorded which) from PBMCs. The V gene is TRBV7-9, the J gene TRBJ1-4, with a weak D call TRBD1 (5 bases). The TCR was taken from a human donor with severe aplastic anemia or a healthy control (not recorded which). CDR3 DNA: TGTGCCAGCAGCTTAGACACAGGTGCTAATGAAAAACTGTTTTTT. Protein sequence: CASSLDTGANEKLFF.